The clone carrying this TCR beta chain was seen a handful of times. The antigen remains unidentified. The whole isolated RNA underwent reverse transcription, so sequencing captured expressed TCRB transcripts. Naive, central memory and regulatory T cell samples averaged around 3.9 million reads. Sequenced by immunoSEQ multiplex PCR; TCRdb stores in-frame clones only, minus some. Here the sample spans about 640,000 clones, around 12% being singletons. This sample stems from a study of beta chain features in type 1 diabetes. Points from the study as a whole: For patients, the naive, central memory and Treg TCRB repertoires appeared more alike than for healthy donors. Among patients with Type 1 diabetes, TCRB CDR3s were moderately but significantly shorter in every one of the four CD4+ subsets.

Trimming took off 5 bases at V and 12 bases at J, with 23 bases between the two ends. The CDR3 is 15 residues long. Germline lookup yields CDR1 LNHDA and CDR2 SQIVND (reference sequence). The sequence derives from a man aged 25-45 years with type 1 diabetes. The sample was naive CD4+ T cells from blood. J is TRBJ2-1 and V is TRBV19, with D possibly being TRBD1 (7 bases). CDR3 residues: CASSPLGAGGIRQFF. In DNA form, the CDR3 reads TGTGCCAGTAGTCCCCTCGGGGCAGGGGGGATTCGGCAGTTCTTC.